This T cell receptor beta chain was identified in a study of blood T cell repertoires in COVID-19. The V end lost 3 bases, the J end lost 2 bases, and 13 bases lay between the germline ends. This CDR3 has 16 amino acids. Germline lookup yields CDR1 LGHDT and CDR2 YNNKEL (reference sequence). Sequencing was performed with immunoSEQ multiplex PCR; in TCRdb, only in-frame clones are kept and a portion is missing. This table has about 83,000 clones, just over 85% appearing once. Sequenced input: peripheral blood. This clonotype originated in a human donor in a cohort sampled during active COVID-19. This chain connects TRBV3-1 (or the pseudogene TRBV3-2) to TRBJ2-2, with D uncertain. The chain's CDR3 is CASSHGTGSNTGELFF. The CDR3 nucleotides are TGTGCCAGCAGCCATGGAACCGGGTCCAACACCGGGGAGCTGTTTTTT.